This is a list of T cell receptor beta chains from one sample in a study of beta chain features in type 1 diabetes. TCRdb's copy holds only in-frame clones and misses some; the assay was immunoSEQ multiplex PCR. Of around 710,000 clones in the sample, around 11% are singletons; the top ten hold around 0.12%. Sequencing was performed on naive CD4+ T cells from blood. Receptors were obtained from a man aged 25 to 45 with type 1 diabetes. CDR3s include the opening cysteine and the closing phenylalanine or tryptophan. The D gene is left open where the match is weak. Clone size appears in some rows only: once, few, many, or a class for an expanded clone.

cdr3_length d_call j_call clone_size v_call cdr3_nt cdr3_aa
14 TRBD1 TRBJ1-1 few TRBV7-2 TGTGCCAGCAGCTACAGGACAGGCGGCACTGAAGCTTTCTTT CASSYRTGGTEAFF
12 NA TRBJ1-5 few TRBV29-1 TGCAGCGTTGGGGCGGGCAATCAGCCCCAGCATTTT CSVGAGNQPQHF
14 NA TRBJ1-5 NA TRBV28 TGTGCCAGCAGTCCCGGCTTGGGAAATCAGCCCCAGCATTTT CASSPGLGNQPQHF
14 NA TRBJ2-1 NA TRBV4-3 TGCGCCAGCAGCCCCGGGGGAGGAGATTCGCGCCAGTTCTTC CASSPGGGDSRQFF
16 TRBD2 TRBJ2-1 few TRBV4-3 TGCGCCAGCAGCCAAGTTTGGACTAGCGGGGGAAATGAGCAGTTCTTC CASSQVWTSGGNEQFF
15 NA TRBJ1-2 NA TRBV4-3 TGCGCCAGCAGCCTTCAGCCGGGGATCAACTATGGCTACACCTTC CASSLQPGINYGYTF
15 TRBD1 TRBJ1-4 once TRBV19 TGTGCCAGTAGTATCCTCGACAGGGTGAATGAAAAACTGTTTTTT CASSILDRVNEKLFF
15 TRBD2 TRBJ2-1 few TRBV10-3 TGTGCCATCAGTAGCGGGGGGGCCGAGAACAATGAGCAGTTCTTC CAISSGGAENNEQFF
14 TRBD2 TRBJ2-1 NA TRBV19 TGTGCCAGTAGGTCGGGACTAGAAAGTAATGAGCAGTTCTTC CASRSGLESNEQFF
16 NA TRBJ2-2 NA TRBV5-6 TGTGCCAGCAGCTCGCAGGGTTTTCGGGGCACCGGGGAGCTGTTTTTT CASSSQGFRGTGELFF
17 NA TRBJ1-6 NA TRBV4-1 TGCGCCAGCAGCCAAGGAATTGTTCGGACAGCCCATTCCTTTCTCCACTTT CASSQGIVRTAHSFLHF
14 NA TRBJ1-1 NA TRBV7-2 TGTGCCAGCAGCCGGGCGGGTTGGGACGCTGAAGCTTTCTTT CASSRAGWDAEAFF
15 NA TRBJ2-5 few TRBV11-2 TGTGCCAGCAGCTTAGCGTTAACAGGCCAAGAGACCCAGTACTTC CASSLALTGQETQYF
18 TRBD2 TRBJ2-5 few TRBV4-3 TGCGCCAGCAGCCAAGATCGGGCTAGCGGGGGTGTCGGAGAGACCCAGTACTTC CASSQDRASGGVGETQYF
14 NA TRBJ1-2 few TRBV5-1 TGCGCCAGCAGCTTGGCCGGGGGCAACTATGGCTACACCTTC CASSLAGGNYGYTF
16 TRBD1 TRBJ1-3 few TRBV4-3 TGCGCCAGCAGCCAAACTCAGGGGGCAGCTGGAAACACCATATATTTT CASSQTQGAAGNTIYF
15 TRBD2 TRBJ2-7 NA TRBV28 TGTGCCAGCAGAAGAAGCGGGGGAAACTCCTACGAGCAGTACTTC CASRRSGGNSYEQYF
14 NA TRBJ1-1 NA TRBV18 TGTGCCAGCTCACCAGACACCTGGAACACTGAAGCTTTCTTT CASSPDTWNTEAFF
15 NA TRBJ2-5 few TRBV13 TGTGCCAGCAGCTTACCCCCAGGGCGAGGCGAGACCCAGTACTTC CASSLPPGRGETQYF
15 TRBD1 TRBJ2-2 few TRBV7-2 TGTGCCAGCAGCTTGGGACAGGGGGACACCGGGGAGCTGTTTTTT CASSLGQGDTGELFF
16 NA TRBJ1-1 NA TRBV7-8 TGTGCCAGCAGCTTAGCGGTGGTCGCGTTGAACACTGAAGCTTTCTTT CASSLAVVALNTEAFF
15 TRBD1 TRBJ2-5 few TRBV10-3 TGTGCCATCAGTGGATCGACAGGGAAAAGGGAGACCCAGTACTTC CAISGSTGKRETQYF
15 TRBD2 TRBJ2-3 few TRBV6-5 TGTGCCAGCAGTCTACAAGCGGGGGCCACCGATACGCAGTATTTT CASSLQAGATDTQYF
13 NA TRBJ2-3 NA TRBV5-1 TGCGCCAGCAGCGTAGAAGGGAGAGATACGCAGTATTTT CASSVEGRDTQYF
13 TRBD1 TRBJ1-1 NA TRBV19 TGTGCCAGTAGGCCGAGACAGGGCACTGAAGCTTTCTTT CASRPRQGTEAFF
15 TRBD1 TRBJ1-2 NA TRBV25-1 TGTGCCAGCAGTGTGAAGGGGGCGAAATTCAACGGCTACACCTTC CASSVKGAKFNGYTF
19 TRBD2 TRBJ2-1 NA TRBV7-8 TGTGCCAGCAGCTTAATCCCCAGCGGGGGCCATAGCTCCTACAATGAGCAGTTCTTC CASSLIPSGGHSSYNEQFF
14 TRBD1 TRBJ2-7 NA TRBV5-1 TGCGCCAGCAGCCCGCCGGGACAGGGTAACGAGCAGTACTTC CASSPPGQGNEQYF
14 NA TRBJ1-2 NA TRBV16 TGTGCCAGCAGCCAATCTGGGGGTTCACGGGGCTACACCTTC CASSQSGGSRGYTF
16 TRBD2 TRBJ2-7 few TRBV5-1 TGCGCCAGCAGCTTGGAGGCCCCTAGCGGGGGCTACGAGCAGTACTTC CASSLEAPSGGYEQYF
16 NA TRBJ2-2 NA TRBV7-2 TGTGCCAGCAGCTTAGCAGGAGTTGGGTACACCGGGGAGCTGTTTTTT CASSLAGVGYTGELFF
13 NA TRBJ1-5 NA TRBV6-5 TGTGCCAGCAGTTTAACAGGGTATCAGCCCCAGCATTTT CASSLTGYQPQHF
15 NA TRBJ1-4 NA TRBV6-6 TGTGCCAGCAGTAGAACAGTAGCAACTAATGAAAAACTGTTTTTT CASSRTVATNEKLFF
16 TRBD1 TRBJ1-2 few TRBV30 TGTGCCTGGAGTGCCCTTTCGGGACAGGGTCCAAATGGCTACACCTTC CAWSALSGQGPNGYTF
12 NA TRBJ2-2 NA TRBV28 TGTGCGGCGACGGGTAACACCGGGGAGCTGTTTTTT CAATGNTGELFF
16 NA TRBJ1-4 few TRBV29-1 TGCAGCGTTGAAGAGGGGACCGGGGAAACTAATGAAAAACTGTTTTTT CSVEEGTGETNEKLFF
13 NA TRBJ2-3 NA TRBV19 TGTGCCAGTAGTGAAGGGGGCACAGATACGCAGTATTTT CASSEGGTDTQYF